This T cell receptor (beta chain) was recorded in a study of T cells in Graves' hyperthyroidism and ophthalmopathy. As for the study in general: The initial diagnosis was the point when peripheral blood was collected, ahead of any treatment.

V was trimmed by 2 bases and J by 7 bases, leaving 12 bases between them. The germline CDR1 and CDR2 sequences are SGHTA and FQGNSA. This CDR3 is built from 14 residues. The investigators amplified TCR beta CDR3 regions from RNA transcripts. Researchers ran a first-round RT-PCR on the TCR CDR3 using the HTBI primer set. TCRdb redid the calling of the multiplex PCR reads with MiXCR, one entry per CDR3 protein. In the table there are roughly 560,000 distinct CDR3 sequences, roughly 14% of which are singletons. Many counts were recorded for this clonotype. The antigen is not known. Overall study findings and caveats: In blood, most of the thyroid clonotypes expanded above 0.001 were also present.

The chain combines TRBV7-2 with TRBJ1-5; D uncertain. This receptor was obtained from a woman aged 40 to 50 with Graves' ophthalmopathy. The sample was blood. The CDR3 loop is CASSLRPDDQPQHF. CDR3 bases: TGTGCCAGCAGCTTAAGACCAGACGACCAGCCCCAGCATTTT.